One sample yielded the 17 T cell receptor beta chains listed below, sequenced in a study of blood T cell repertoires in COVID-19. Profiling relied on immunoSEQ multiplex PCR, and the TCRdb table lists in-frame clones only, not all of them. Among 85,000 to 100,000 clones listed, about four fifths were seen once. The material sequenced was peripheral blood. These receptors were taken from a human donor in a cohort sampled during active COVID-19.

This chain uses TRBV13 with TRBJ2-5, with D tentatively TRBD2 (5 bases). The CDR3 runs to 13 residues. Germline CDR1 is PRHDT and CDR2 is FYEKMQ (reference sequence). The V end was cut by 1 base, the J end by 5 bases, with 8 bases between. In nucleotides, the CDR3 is TGTGCCAGCAGCTTAGCGCCGGGGGAGACCCAGTACTTC. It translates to CASSLAPGETQYF.

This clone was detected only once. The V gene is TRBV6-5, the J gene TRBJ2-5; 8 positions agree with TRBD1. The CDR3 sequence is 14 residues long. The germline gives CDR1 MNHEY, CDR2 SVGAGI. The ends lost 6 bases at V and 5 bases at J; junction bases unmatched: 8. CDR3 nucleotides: TGTGCCAGCAGACGGCAGGGGGCGTGGGAGACCCAGTACTTC. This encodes CASRRQGAWETQYF.

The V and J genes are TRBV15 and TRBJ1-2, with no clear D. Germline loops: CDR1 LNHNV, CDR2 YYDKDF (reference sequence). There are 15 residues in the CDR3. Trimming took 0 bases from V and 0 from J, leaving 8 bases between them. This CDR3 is CATSRDPGPNYGYTF. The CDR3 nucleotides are TGTGCCACCAGCAGAGATCCCGGTCCTAACTATGGCTACACCTTC.

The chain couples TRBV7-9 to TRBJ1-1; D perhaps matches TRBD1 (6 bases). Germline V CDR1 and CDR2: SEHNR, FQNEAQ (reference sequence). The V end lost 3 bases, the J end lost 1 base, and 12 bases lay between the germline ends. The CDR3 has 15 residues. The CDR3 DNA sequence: TGTGCCAGCAGCTTCGGGGACAAAAGGAACACTGAAGCTTTCTTT. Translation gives CASSFGDKRNTEAFF.

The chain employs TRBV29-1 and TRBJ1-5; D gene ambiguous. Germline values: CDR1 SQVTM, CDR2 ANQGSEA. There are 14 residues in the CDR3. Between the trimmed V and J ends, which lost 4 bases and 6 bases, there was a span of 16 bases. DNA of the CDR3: TGCAGCGTTGTCTTGCTGGGTGGAGGTCAGCCCCAGCATTTT. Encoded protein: CSVVLLGGGQPQHF.

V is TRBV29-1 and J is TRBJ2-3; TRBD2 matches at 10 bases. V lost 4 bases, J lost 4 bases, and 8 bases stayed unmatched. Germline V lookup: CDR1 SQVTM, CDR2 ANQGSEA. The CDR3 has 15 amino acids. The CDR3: CSVVRGAGGSDTQYF. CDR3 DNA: TGCAGCGTTGTCAGGGGAGCGGGGGGGTCAGATACGCAGTATTTT.

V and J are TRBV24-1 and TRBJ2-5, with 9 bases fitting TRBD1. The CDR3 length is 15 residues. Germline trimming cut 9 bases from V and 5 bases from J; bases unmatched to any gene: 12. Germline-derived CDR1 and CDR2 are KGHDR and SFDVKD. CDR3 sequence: CATGPGQGLRETQYF. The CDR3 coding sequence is TGTGCCACCGGGCCCGGACAGGGGCTTCGGGAGACCCAGTACTTC.

For the CDR3, the DNA is TGTGCCAGCAGTTACCCGCAGGGGCGTGGGACTGAAGCTTTCTTT. Amino acids: CASSYPQGRGTEAFF. The chain recombines TRBV6-2 or TRBV6-3 with TRBJ1-1; D may be TRBD1 (6 bases). CDR3 length: 15 amino acids. V lost 2 bases and J lost 5, with 15 bases in between. Germline V CDR1 and CDR2: MNHEY, SVGEGT.

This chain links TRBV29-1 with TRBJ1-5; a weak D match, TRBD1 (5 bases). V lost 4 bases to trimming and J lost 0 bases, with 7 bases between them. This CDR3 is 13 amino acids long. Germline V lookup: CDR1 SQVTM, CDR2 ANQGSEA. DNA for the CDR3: TGCAGCGTTGGGACAAATAGCAATCAGCCCCAGCATTTT. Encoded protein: CSVGTNSNQPQHF.

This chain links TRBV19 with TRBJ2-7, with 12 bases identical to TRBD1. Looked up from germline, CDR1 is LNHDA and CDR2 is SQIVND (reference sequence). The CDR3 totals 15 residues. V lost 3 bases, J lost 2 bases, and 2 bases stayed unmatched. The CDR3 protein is CASSIGTGGPYEQYF. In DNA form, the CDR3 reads TGTGCCAGTAGTATCGGGACAGGGGGCCCCTACGAGCAGTACTTC.

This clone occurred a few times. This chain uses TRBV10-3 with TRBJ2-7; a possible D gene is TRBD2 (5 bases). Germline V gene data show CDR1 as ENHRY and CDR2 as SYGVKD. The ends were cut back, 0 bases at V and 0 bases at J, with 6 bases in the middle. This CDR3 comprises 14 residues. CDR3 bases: TGTGCCATCAGTGAGTCGAGGGACTCCTACGAGCAGTACTTC. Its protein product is CAISESRDSYEQYF.

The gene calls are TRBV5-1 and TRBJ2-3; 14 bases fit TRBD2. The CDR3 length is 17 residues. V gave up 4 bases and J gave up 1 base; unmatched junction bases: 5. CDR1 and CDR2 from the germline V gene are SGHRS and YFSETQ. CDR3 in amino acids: CASSRLAGGRGTDTQYF. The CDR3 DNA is TGCGCCAGCAGCCGACTAGCGGGAGGGCGGGGCACAGATACGCAGTATTTT.

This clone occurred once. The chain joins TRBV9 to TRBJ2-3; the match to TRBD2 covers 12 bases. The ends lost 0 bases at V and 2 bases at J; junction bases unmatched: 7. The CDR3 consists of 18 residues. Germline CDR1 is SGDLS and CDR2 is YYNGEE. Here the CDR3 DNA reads TGTGCCAGCAGCGTAGCACACGGACTAGCGGGGCTCACAGATACGCAGTATTTT. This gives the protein CASSVAHGLAGLTDTQYF.

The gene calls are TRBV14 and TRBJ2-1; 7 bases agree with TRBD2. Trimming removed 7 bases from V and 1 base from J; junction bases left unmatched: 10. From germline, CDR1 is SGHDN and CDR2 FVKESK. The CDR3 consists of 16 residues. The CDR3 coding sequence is TGTGCCAGCAATGGGGGGGGGACTGAATCCTACAATGAGCAGTTCTTC. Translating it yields CASNGGGTESYNEQFF.

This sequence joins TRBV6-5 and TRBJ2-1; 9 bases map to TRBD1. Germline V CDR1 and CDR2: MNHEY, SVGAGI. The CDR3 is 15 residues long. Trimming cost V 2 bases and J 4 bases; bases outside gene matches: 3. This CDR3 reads CASSYGGTGYNEQFF. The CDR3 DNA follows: TGTGCCAGCAGTTACGGCGGGACAGGGTACAATGAGCAGTTCTTC.

This CDR3 reads CASSLNPGQQETQYF. In DNA form, the CDR3 reads TGTGCCAGCAGCCTAAATCCGGGACAGCAAGAGACCCAGTACTTC. The chain carries TRBV6-5 and TRBJ2-5; 7 bases agree with TRBD1. The CDR3 totals 15 residues. V lost 6 bases to trimming and J lost 2 bases; unmatched junction nucleotides: 9. Germline loops: CDR1 MNHEY, CDR2 SVGAGI.

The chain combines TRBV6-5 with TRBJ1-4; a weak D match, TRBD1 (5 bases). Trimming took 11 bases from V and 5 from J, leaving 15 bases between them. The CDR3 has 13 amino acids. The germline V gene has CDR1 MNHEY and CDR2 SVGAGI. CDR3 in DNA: TGTGCCGGTTTAGGGCAGGGAAATGAAAAACTGTTTTTT. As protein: CAGLGQGNEKLFF.